The present T cell receptor beta chain was sequenced within a study of blood T cell repertoires in COVID-19. Study background: Samples representing acute and convalescent COVID-19 were sourced from the United States, Italy and Spain. Sample material is recorded as cDNA or gDNA derived from T cells, B-cell-depleted T cells, or PBMCs.

Original processing notes: Amplified reference gene primers provided the basis for estimating nucleated cell counts. Produced via immunoSEQ multiplex PCR; TCRdb's table is partial and in-frame only. V, J and clone size reflect that table, while D and trimming were determined from the DNA. Found here are 90,000 to 150,000 clones, 85% to 90% of them singletons; the top ten hold approximately 11%. The TCR was taken from a man older than 75 with acute or convalescent COVID-19. Sample: peripheral blood.

The CDR3 here is CASSDSSTSGTGELFF. The CDR3 coding sequence is TGTGCCAGCAGTGACTCGTCGACTAGCGGGACTGGGGAGCTGTTTTTT. The chain joins TRBV6-4 to TRBJ2-2; 11 bases agree with TRBD2. The CDR3 runs to 16 residues. The germline CDR1 and CDR2 sequences are MRHNA and SNTAGT. The V gene end was trimmed by 0 bases and the J gene end by 8 bases; junction bases not matched to a gene: 5.